What follows describes a single T cell receptor (beta chain). Repertoires were generated with immunoSEQ multiplex PCR, while TCRdb's copy carries only in-frame clones and drops some. The sample shows 98,000 or so clones, about 88% of them seen only once. This sample is part of a study of OX40 agonist ivuxolimab in advanced cancers. About the study: Of mixed ages from about 20 to 80 and averaging about 60 years, the group was over 80% male. Three patients had partial responses: one hepatocellular carcinoma, two cutaneous melanoma.

The CDR3 extends over 16 amino acids. Germline V gene data show CDR1 as KGHSH and CDR2 as LQKENI. V dropped 2 bases and J dropped 0 bases, with 10 bases sitting between them. The genes are TRBV18 and TRBJ2-2; D remains ambiguous. The sequence was collected from an adult with an advanced solid tumor such as melanoma, head and neck, liver or kidney cancer. Source: CD4+ or CD8+ T cells sorted from blood, taken in a trial of the OX40 agonist ivuxolimab. This chain's CDR3 is CASSPLAPPNTGELFF. Here the CDR3 DNA reads TGTGCCAGCTCACCATTAGCTCCCCCGAACACCGGGGAGCTGTTTTTT.